This entry is about one TCR beta chain. Study processing details: By means of reference gene primer amplification, nucleated cell counts were estimated. Method: immunoSEQ multiplex PCR; TCRdb's copy keeps in-frame clones and lacks some. Clonal size and the V and J genes are those of that table, whereas D and trimming came from the DNA. The sample carries over 85,000 clones, about 85% recorded once. Per the germline V gene, CDR1 is LNHDA and CDR2 is SQIVND (reference sequence). CDR3 length: 14 amino acids. J lost 5 bases, V lost 5 bases, and 5 bases had no gene match. This sample is part of a study of blood T cell repertoires in COVID-19. Across the whole study: The study drew acute and convalescent COVID-19 samples from the United States, Italy and Spain. The analysed material was cDNA or gDNA that came from T cells, B-cell-depleted T cells, or PBMCs.

The TCR sequence derives from a human donor in a cohort sampled during active COVID-19. Source material: peripheral blood. V usage is TRBV19 and J usage is TRBJ2-3, with 9 bases identical to TRBD2. CDR3 sequence: CASSFSGSQDTQYF. The CDR3 DNA reads as TGTGCCAGTAGTTTTAGCGGGAGTCAAGATACGCAGTATTTT.